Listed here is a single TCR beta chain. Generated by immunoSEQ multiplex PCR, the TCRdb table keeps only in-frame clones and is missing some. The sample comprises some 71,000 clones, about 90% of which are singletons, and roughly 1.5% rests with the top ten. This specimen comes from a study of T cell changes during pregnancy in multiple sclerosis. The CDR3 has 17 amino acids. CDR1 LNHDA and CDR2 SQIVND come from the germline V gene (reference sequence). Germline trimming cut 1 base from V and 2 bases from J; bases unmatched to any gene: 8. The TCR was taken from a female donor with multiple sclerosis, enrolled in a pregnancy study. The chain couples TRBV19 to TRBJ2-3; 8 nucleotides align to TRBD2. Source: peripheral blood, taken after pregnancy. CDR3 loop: CASSIAVTSGYTDTQYF. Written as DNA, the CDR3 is TGTGCCAGTAGTATAGCTGTCACTAGCGGTTACACAGATACGCAGTATTTT.